These 7 T cell receptor beta chains originate from one sample sequenced in a study of cytomegalovirus exposure and HLA in healthy donors. PCR amplification relied on 60 Vbeta primers (plus 13 Jbeta primers). Here immunoSEQ multiplex PCR was the method, and the copy in TCRdb shows in-frame clones only, minus some. This table holds approximately 200,000 clones. Sequencing input: PBMCs. These receptors were obtained from a boy younger than 18 in good health and CMV-seronegative.

This sequence joins TRBV5-1 and TRBJ1-1; 7 bases match TRBD1. The CDR3 is 14 amino acids. Germline V lookup: CDR1 SGHRS, CDR2 YFSETQ. J gave up 1 base and V 7 bases, and 7 bases lay outside the gene matches. CDR3 nucleotide sequence: TGCGCCAGCGAGCGGACAGGTGGGAACACTGAAGCTTTCTTT. Its protein is CASERTGGNTEAFF.

This chain connects TRBV28 to TRBJ2-7; tentatively, D is TRBD1 (5 bases). Trimming removed 3 bases from V and 1 base from J, with 7 bases in between. Looked up from germline, CDR1 is MDHEN and CDR2 is SYDVKM. This CDR3 comprises 13 residues. CDR3 loop: CASSFRTSYEQYF. CDR3 in DNA: TGTGCCAGCAGTTTTCGGACATCCTACGAGCAGTACTTC.

The chain couples TRBV21-1 to TRBJ1-2. TRBV21-1 is noted as a pseudogene. The CDR3 totals 14 residues. For the CDR3, the DNA is TGTGCCAGCAGCACCCGGGAGGGGGGAAATGGCTACACCTTC. This translates into CASSTREGGNGYTF.

The chain combines TRBV15 with TRBJ1-1; 11 nucleotides agree with TRBD1. CDR3 length: 16 residues. J was trimmed by 5 bases and V by 1 base; bases with no gene match: 6. The germline V gene encodes CDR1 LNHNV and CDR2 YYDKDF (reference sequence). CDR3 DNA sequence: TGTGCCACCAGCAGAGGGGACAGGGGGGGAGGAACTGAAGCTTTCTTT. Its protein is CATSRGDRGGGTEAFF.

This chain uses TRBV6-4 with TRBJ1-2; 9 nucleotides line up with TRBD1. The CDR3 is 13 amino acids. V dropped 9 bases and J dropped 8; count of bases not matched to a gene: 10. Germline V gives CDR1 MRHNA, CDR2 SNTAGT. CDR3 region: CARTMGQGGGYTF. The DNA for the CDR3 is TGTGCCAGAACCATGGGACAGGGTGGCGGCTACACCTTC.

The rearrangement links TRBV30 to TRBJ1-1, with 9 bases fitting TRBD1. Germline values: CDR1 GTSNPN, CDR2 SVGIG (reference sequence). The CDR3 extends over 14 amino acids. The junction had 7 bases not matched to a gene; V was cut back by 7 bases and J by 1 base. CDR3 protein: CASQQGAGNTEAFF. CDR3 DNA sequence: TGTGCCTCCCAACAGGGGGCCGGGAACACTGAAGCTTTCTTT.

The genes are TRBV6-5 and TRBJ1-1, with D possibly TRBD1 on 5 matching bases. Germline CDR1 and CDR2: MNHEY and SVGAGI. The germline V and J ends were trimmed by 2 bases and 3 bases, with 16 bases remaining between them. The CDR3 extends over 16 amino acids. As DNA, the CDR3 is TGTGCCAGCAGTTACCTATTTGGGGCGGTGGACACTGAAGCTTTCTTT. This encodes CASSYLFGAVDTEAFF.